Shown below are 18 T cell receptor beta chains from a single sample sequenced in a study of T cell responses to AZD1222 COVID-19 vaccine. Sequenced by immunoSEQ multiplex PCR; TCRdb stores in-frame clones only, minus some. Of around 160,000 clones in the sample, about 91% were seen once. Sequencing was performed on peripheral blood, taken 28 days after the second AZD1222 dose. All receptors derive from an adult who received the AZD1222 COVID-19 vaccine.

The CDR3 spells CASRMGGTQYF. CDR3 nucleotide sequence: TGTGCCAGCAGGATGGGGGGGACCCAGTACTTC. The chain uses TRBV7-7 and TRBJ2-5, with D possibly being TRBD2 (6 bases). Germline V gene lookup returns CDR1 SSHAT and CDR2 FNYEAQ (reference sequence). V was trimmed by 6 bases and J by 7 bases, leaving 9 bases between them. CDR3 length equals 11 residues.

The rearrangement joins TRBV11-2 to TRBJ2-7, with D possibly called TRBD1 or TRBD2 (6 bases each). Germline V gene lookup returns CDR1 SGHAT and CDR2 FQNNGV. Trimming pared 4 bases from V and 4 bases from J, leaving 14 bases between. CDR3 size: 14 residues. The CDR3: CASSSVGGTYEQYF. The CDR3 DNA reads TGTGCCAGCAGCTCCGTCGGAGGGACATACGAGCAGTACTTC.

The rearrangement links TRBV4-2 to TRBJ2-3; 10 nucleotides agree with TRBD2. Losses at the gene ends were 0 bases for V and 5 bases for J; bases not matched to a gene: 5. The CDR3 is made up of 16 amino acids. Germline V lookup: CDR1 LGHNA, CDR2 YNFKEQ. This chain's CDR3 is CASSQEAGGARDTQYF. The CDR3 DNA sequence: TGTGCCAGCAGCCAAGAAGCGGGGGGGGCTAGAGATACGCAGTATTTT.

The chain combines TRBV5-4 with TRBJ2-7; 8 nucleotides agree with TRBD2. Germline V gene data show CDR1 as SGHNT and CDR2 as YYREEE (reference sequence). The CDR3 extends over 15 amino acids. The J segment lost 5 bases and the V segment lost 2 bases, leaving 9 bases of the junction unmatched. The CDR3: CASSFLPGRGNEQYF. Written as DNA, the CDR3 is TGTGCCAGCAGCTTTCTCCCCGGGAGGGGGAACGAGCAGTACTTC.

The rearrangement joins TRBV7-8 to TRBJ1-1; TRBD1 might be the D (6 bases). In germline, CDR1 is SGHVS, CDR2 FQNEAQ. Trimming removed 4 bases at V and 5 bases at J, with 11 bases between. The CDR3 consists of 13 residues. The CDR3 sequence is CASSSNRETEAFF. The CDR3 nucleotides read TGTGCCAGCAGCTCGAACAGGGAAACTGAAGCTTTCTTT. Based on the CDR3 plus reference TRBV7-8 and TRBJ1-1, the full variable domain is GAGVSQSPRYKVAKRGQDVALRCDPISGHVSLFWYQQALGQGPEFLTYFQNEAQLDKSGLPSDRFFAERPEGSVSTLKIQRTQQEDSAVYLCASSSNRETEAFFGQGTRLTVV.

This sequence joins TRBV7-2 and TRBJ2-7; TRBD2 might be the D (5 bases). V gave up 3 bases and J gave up 4 bases, with 7 bases separating them. The CDR3 runs 12 residues. The V gene's germline CDR1 is SGHTA and CDR2 FQGNSA. The CDR3, as DNA: TGTGCCAGCAGCTTGTTAGCGTACGAGCAGTACTTC. Residues: CASSLLAYEQYF.

In its sample, this clone was seen a few times. The chain combines TRBV5-1 with TRBJ2-5; 14 bases align to TRBD2. V trimming: 5 bases; J trimming: 4 bases; junction bases outside the gene matches: 7. Germline CDR1 is SGHRS and CDR2 is YFSETQ. This CDR3 contains 16 residues. The CDR3 nucleotides read TGCGCCAGCAGGTCCACCGGGACTAGCGGGAGAGAGACCCAGTACTTC. Its protein product is CASRSTGTSGRETQYF.

The count of this clone is one. The chain joins TRBV6-5 to TRBJ2-5; D gene unclear. CDR1 is MNHEY and CDR2 is SVGAGI in the germline V gene. The V end lost 9 bases, the J end lost 5 bases, and 10 bases lay between the germline ends. The CDR3 sequence is 11 residues long. In DNA form, the CDR3 reads TGTGCCAGTCAGAGGAGCGAGACCCAGTACTTC. The encoded protein is CASQRSETQYF.

This rearrangement joins TRBV2 to TRBJ1-2; a weak D match, TRBD1 (5 bases). Germline V gives CDR1 SNHLY, CDR2 FYNNEI. This CDR3 is 12 amino acids long. The ends were cut back, 6 bases at V and 6 bases at J, with 11 bases in the middle. The CDR3 DNA follows: TGTGCCAGCAGGGGTCCAGGGAATGGCTACACCTTC. Its protein product is CASRGPGNGYTF.

The CDR3 nucleotides read TGTGCCAGCAGCCGAAGCGGACAGGGAGGGAATGAGCAGTTCTTC. Residues: CASSRSGQGGNEQFF. The J gene is TRBJ2-1, the V gene TRBV7-3; D might be TRBD1 (8 bases). Germline V gives CDR1 SGHTA, CDR2 FQGTGA. Between the trimmed V and J ends, which lost 5 bases and 7 bases, there was a span of 18 bases. The CDR3 runs 15 residues.

The chain employs TRBV27 and TRBJ2-2, with 9 bases lining up with TRBD1. V trimming: 2 bases; J trimming: 7 bases; junction bases outside the gene matches: 2. Per the germline V gene, CDR1 is MNHEY and CDR2 is SMNVEV (reference sequence). The CDR3 has 14 residues. CDR3 sequence: CASSLGQGIGELFF. The CDR3 bases are TGTGCCAGCAGTTTAGGACAGGGGATCGGGGAGCTGTTTTTT.

Only one count was recorded for this clone. The chain recombines TRBV3-1 (or the pseudogene TRBV3-2) with TRBJ1-2; D possibly corresponds to TRBD1 (5 bases). CDR3 length: 13 residues. The germline V gene has CDR1 LGHDT and CDR2 YNNKEL (reference sequence). Trimming pared 1 base from V and 6 bases from J, leaving 9 bases between. DNA for the CDR3: TGTGCCAGCAGCCAAGGGGGCGGGAATGGCTACACCTTC. Translated, it gives CASSQGGGNGYTF.

This chain connects TRBV28 to TRBJ2-7; TRBD1 matches 7 bases. V dropped 1 base and J dropped 2; count of bases not matched to a gene: 2. Germline values: CDR1 MDHEN, CDR2 SYDVKM. This CDR3 contains 14 residues. For the CDR3, the DNA is TGTGCCAGCAGTTTATACAGGGGTACCTACGAGCAGTACTTC. As protein: CASSLYRGTYEQYF.

This clone was seen only once. The chain joins TRBV18 to TRBJ2-1, with TRBD1 as a possible D gene (6 bases). Germline CDR1 reads KGHSH; CDR2 reads LQKENI. This CDR3 region has 14 residues. Trimming stripped 6 bases from V and 0 bases from J, with 9 bases between. The CDR3 loop is CASSDRSSYNEQFF. CDR3 DNA sequence: TGTGCCAGCTCCGACAGGAGCTCCTACAATGAGCAGTTCTTC.

The chain employs TRBV18 and TRBJ1-1; no reliable D call. V was pared by 3 bases and J by 1 base, with 12 bases between. The CDR3 has 15 amino acids. Germline V CDR1 and CDR2: KGHSH, LQKENI. CDR3: CASSPSKWGNTEAFF. DNA of the CDR3: TGTGCCAGCTCACCCTCGAAATGGGGGAACACTGAAGCTTTCTTT.

The genes are TRBV27 and TRBJ1-1, with 7 bases fitting TRBD1. In germline, CDR1 is MNHEY, CDR2 SMNVEV (reference sequence). The CDR3 sequence is 12 residues long. V lost 6 bases, J lost 4 bases, and 2 bases stayed unmatched. The CDR3 DNA is TGTGCCAGCAGAGGGGGCTTCACTGAAGCTTTCTTT. This gives the protein CASRGGFTEAFF.

CDR3 region: CASSSSGYNEQFF. The CDR3 DNA follows: TGTGCCAGCAGCTCCAGCGGCTACAATGAGCAGTTCTTC. J is TRBJ2-1 and V is TRBV3-1 (or the pseudogene TRBV3-2), with D perhaps TRBD2 (5 bases). From germline, CDR1 is LGHDT and CDR2 YNNKEL (reference sequence). V lost 5 bases to trimming and J lost 3 bases, with 8 bases between them. The CDR3 has 13 amino acids.

The chain couples TRBV6-1 to TRBJ1-1; 7 bases line up with TRBD1. J gave up 4 bases and V 3 bases, and 5 bases lay outside the gene matches. Germline assignment: CDR1 MNHNS and CDR2 SASEGT. The CDR3 has 14 amino acids. The CDR3 spells CASSEQGGGTEAFF. CDR3 nucleotide sequence: TGTGCCAGCAGTGAGCAAGGGGGCGGCACTGAAGCTTTCTTT.